This TCR beta chain was obtained from a study of blood T cell repertoires in COVID-19. On the study more broadly: Sources were T cells, B-cell-depleted T cells, or PBMCs; the material itself was cDNA or gDNA.

The method was immunoSEQ multiplex PCR; TCRdb's version includes in-frame clones alone and lacks a portion of them. The table lists approximately 330,000 clones, approximately 86% of them singletons. The V end lost 6 bases, the J end lost 7 bases, and 10 bases lay between the germline ends. CDR3 length equals 12 residues. V is TRBV12-3 or TRBV12-4 and J is TRBJ1-5; D remains ambiguous. The origin of this receptor is a man in his thirties or forties with COVID-19, enrolled during active disease. The material sequenced was peripheral blood. The CDR3 DNA reads as TGTGCCAGCAGCCCGGGTCGGCAGCCCCAGCATTTT. Its translation is CASSPGRQPQHF.